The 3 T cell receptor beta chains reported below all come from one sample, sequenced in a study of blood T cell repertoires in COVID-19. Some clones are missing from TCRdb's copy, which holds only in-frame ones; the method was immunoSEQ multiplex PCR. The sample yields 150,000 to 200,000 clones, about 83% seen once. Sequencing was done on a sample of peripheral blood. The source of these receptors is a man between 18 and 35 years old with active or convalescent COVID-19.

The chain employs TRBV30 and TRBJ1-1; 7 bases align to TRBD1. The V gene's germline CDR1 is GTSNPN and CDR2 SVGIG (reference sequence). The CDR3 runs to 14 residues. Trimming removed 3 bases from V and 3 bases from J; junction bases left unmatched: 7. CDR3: CAWRKQGRDTEAFF. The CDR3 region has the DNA TGTGCCTGGAGGAAACAGGGGCGCGACACTGAAGCTTTCTTT.

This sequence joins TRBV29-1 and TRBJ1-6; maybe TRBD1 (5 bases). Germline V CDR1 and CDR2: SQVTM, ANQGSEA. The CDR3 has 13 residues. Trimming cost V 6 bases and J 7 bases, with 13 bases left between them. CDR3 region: CSVSTAPNSPLHF. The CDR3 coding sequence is TGCAGCGTCTCGACAGCACCCAATTCACCCCTCCACTTT.

CDR3 sequence: CASSFEGRGNQPQHF. CDR3 in DNA: TGCGCCAGCAGCTTTGAGGGCCGGGGCAATCAGCCCCAGCATTTT. The chain joins TRBV5-1 to TRBJ1-5; D unclear. Trimming removed 2 bases at V and 2 bases at J, with 11 bases between. This CDR3 contains 15 residues. Germline V lookup: CDR1 SGHRS, CDR2 YFSETQ.